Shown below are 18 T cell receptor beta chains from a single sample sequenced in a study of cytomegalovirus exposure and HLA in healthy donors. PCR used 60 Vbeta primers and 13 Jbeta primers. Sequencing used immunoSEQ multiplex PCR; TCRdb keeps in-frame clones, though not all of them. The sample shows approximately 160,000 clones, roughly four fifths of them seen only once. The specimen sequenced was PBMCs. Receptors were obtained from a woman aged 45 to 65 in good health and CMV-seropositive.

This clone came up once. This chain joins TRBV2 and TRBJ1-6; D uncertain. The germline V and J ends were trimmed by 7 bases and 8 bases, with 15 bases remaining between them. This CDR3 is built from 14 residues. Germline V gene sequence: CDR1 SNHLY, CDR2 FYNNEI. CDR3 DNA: TGTGCCAGCATCCCAGCGGCCCGGGATTCACCCCTCCACTTT. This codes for CASIPAARDSPLHF.

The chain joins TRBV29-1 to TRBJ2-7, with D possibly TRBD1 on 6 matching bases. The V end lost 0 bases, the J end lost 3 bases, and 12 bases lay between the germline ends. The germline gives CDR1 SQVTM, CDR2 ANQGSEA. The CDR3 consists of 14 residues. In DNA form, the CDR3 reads TGCAGCGTTGAAGACCCTTTACAGGGCTACGAGCAGTACTTC. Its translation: CSVEDPLQGYEQYF.

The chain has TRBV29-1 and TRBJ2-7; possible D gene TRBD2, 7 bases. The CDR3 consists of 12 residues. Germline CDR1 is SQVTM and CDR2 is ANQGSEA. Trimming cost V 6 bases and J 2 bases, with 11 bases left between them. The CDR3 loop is CSVAGGPYEQYF. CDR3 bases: TGCAGCGTCGCCGGGGGGCCCTACGAGCAGTACTTC.

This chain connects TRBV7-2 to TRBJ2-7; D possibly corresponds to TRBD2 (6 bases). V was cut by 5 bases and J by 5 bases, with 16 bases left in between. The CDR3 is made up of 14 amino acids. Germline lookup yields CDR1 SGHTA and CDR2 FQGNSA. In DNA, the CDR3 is TGTGCCAGCAGCGTGGGGGGTGGAGTCAACGAGCAGTACTTC. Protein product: CASSVGGGVNEQYF. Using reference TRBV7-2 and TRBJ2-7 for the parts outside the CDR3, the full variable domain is GAGVSQSPSNKVTEKGKDVELRCDPISGHTALYWYRQSLGQGLEFLIYFQGNSAPDKSGLPSDRFSAERTGGSVSTLTIQRTQQEDSAVYLCASSVGGGVNEQYFGPGTRLTVT.

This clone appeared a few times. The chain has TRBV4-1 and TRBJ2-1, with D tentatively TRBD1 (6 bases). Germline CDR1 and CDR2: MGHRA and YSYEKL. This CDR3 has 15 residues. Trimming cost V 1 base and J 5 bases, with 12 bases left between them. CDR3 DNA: TGCGCCAGCAGCCAAGTCTGGGACACTGACAATGAGCAGTTCTTC. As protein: CASSQVWDTDNEQFF.

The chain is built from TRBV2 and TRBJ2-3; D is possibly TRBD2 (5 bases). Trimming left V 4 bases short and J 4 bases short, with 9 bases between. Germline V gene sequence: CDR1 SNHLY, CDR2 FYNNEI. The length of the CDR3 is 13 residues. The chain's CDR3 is CASSGEGADTQYF. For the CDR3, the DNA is TGTGCCAGCAGTGGTGAGGGTGCAGATACGCAGTATTTT.

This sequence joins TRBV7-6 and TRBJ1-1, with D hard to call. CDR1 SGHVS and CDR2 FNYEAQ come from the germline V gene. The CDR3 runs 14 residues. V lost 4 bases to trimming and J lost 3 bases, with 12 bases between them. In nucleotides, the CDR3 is TGTGCCAGCAGCTCCTGGAGTCTGGACACTGAAGCTTTCTTT. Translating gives CASSSWSLDTEAFF.

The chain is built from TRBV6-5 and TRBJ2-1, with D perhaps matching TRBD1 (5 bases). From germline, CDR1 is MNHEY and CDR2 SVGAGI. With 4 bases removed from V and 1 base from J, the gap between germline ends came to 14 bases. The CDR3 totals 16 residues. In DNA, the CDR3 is TGTGCCAGCAGTTCAGGGTCCGCTGAATCCTACAATGAGCAGTTCTTC. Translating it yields CASSSGSAESYNEQFF.

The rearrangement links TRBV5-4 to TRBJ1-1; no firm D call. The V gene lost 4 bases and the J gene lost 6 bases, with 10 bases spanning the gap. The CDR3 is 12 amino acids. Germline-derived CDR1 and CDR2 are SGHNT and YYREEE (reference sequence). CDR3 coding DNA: TGTGCCAGCAGCCGAAGCGGAGCTGAAGCTTTCTTT. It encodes CASSRSGAEAFF. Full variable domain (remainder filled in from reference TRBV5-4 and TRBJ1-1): ETGVTQSPTHLIKTRGQQVTLRCSSQSGHNTVSWYQQALGQGPQFIFQYYREEENGRGNFPPRFSGLQFPNYSSELNVNALELDDSALYLCASSRSGAEAFFGQGTRLTVV.

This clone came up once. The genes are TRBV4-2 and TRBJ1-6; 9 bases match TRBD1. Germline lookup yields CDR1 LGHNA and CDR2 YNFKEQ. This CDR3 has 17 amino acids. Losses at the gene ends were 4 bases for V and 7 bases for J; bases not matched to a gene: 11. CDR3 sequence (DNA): TGTGCCAGCAGCCCACAATTTAGGACAGGGGACAATTCACCCCTCCACTTT. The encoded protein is CASSPQFRTGDNSPLHF.

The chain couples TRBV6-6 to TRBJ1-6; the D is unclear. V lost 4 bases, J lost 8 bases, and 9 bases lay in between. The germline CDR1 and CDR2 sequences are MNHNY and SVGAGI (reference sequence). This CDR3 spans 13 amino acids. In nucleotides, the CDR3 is TGTGCCAGCAGTTTGGGGAGAGATTCACCCCTCCACTTT. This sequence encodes CASSLGRDSPLHF.

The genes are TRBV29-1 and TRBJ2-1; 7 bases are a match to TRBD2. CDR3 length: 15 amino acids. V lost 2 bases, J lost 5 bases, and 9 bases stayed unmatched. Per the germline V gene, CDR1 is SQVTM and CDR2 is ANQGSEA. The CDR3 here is CSVEFRQRGNNEQFF. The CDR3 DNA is TGCAGCGTTGAATTTCGTCAGCGGGGAAACAATGAGCAGTTCTTC.

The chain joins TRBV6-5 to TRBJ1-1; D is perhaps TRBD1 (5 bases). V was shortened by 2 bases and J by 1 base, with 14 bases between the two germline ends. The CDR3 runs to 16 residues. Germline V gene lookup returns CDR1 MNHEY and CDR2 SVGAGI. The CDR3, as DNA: TGTGCCAGCAGTTACACCCCTCAGGGTGCGAACACTGAAGCTTTCTTT. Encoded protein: CASSYTPQGANTEAFF.

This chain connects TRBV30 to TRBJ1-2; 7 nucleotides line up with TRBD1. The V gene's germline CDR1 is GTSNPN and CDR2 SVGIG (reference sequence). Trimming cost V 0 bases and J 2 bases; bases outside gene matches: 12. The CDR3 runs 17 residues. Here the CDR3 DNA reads TGTGCCTGGAGTGTACGCTTGGGGGGACAGCTGAACTATGGCTACACCTTC. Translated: CAWSVRLGGQLNYGYTF.

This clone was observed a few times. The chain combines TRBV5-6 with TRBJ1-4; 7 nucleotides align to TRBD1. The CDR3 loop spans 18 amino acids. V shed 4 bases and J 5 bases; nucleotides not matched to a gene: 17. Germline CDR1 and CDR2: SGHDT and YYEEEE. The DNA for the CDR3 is TGTGCCAGCAGCCTTATGGGACAGCACTCGGCCGGAAATGAAAAACTGTTTTTT. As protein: CASSLMGQHSAGNEKLFF. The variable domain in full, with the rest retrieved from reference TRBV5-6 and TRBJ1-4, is DAGVTQSPTHLIKTRGQQVTLRCSPKSGHDTVSWYQQALGQGPQFIFQYYEEEERQRGNFPDRFSGHQFPNYSSELNVNALLLGDSALYLCASSLMGQHSAGNEKLFFGSGTQLSVL.

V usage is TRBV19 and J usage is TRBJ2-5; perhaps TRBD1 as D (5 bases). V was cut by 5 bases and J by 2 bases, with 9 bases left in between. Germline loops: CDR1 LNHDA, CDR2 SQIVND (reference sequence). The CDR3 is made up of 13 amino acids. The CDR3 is CASSETVQETQYF. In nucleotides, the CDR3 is TGTGCCAGTAGTGAGACAGTTCAAGAGACCCAGTACTTC. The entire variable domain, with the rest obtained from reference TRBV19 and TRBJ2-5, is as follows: DGGITQSPKYLFRKEGQNVTLSCEQNLNHDAMYWYRQDPGQGLRLIYYSQIVNDFQKGDIAEGYSVSREKKESFPLTVTSAQKNPTAFYLCASSETVQETQYFGPGTRLLVL.

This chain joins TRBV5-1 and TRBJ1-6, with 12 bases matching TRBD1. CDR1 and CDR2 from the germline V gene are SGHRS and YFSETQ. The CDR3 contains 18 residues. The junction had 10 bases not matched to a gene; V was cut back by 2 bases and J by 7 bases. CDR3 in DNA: TGCGCCAGCAGCTTAGTATCTCCGGGACAGGGGGCCAATTCACCCCTCCACTTT. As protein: CASSLVSPGQGANSPLHF.

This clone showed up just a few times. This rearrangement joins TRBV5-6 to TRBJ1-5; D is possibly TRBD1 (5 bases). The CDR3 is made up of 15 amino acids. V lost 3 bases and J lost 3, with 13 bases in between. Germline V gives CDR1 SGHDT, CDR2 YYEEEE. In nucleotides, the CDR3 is TGTGCCAGCAGCTGGGGCGGGGGTATCAATCAGCCCCAGCATTTT. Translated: CASSWGGGINQPQHF.